Each of the 8 T cell receptor beta chains below was sequenced from the same sample in a study of response to subunit inactivated influenza vaccine. A single record per CDR3 protein comes from TCRdb applying MiXCR to the RT-PCR reads. Among around 470,000 distinct CDR3 sequences, less than 7.5% were seen once, and the ten largest hold approximately 14%. Here the sequenced sample was PBMCs from blood, taken roughly 24 months after vaccination. These receptors were taken from a man between 50 and 75 years old who received an inactivated influenza vaccine.

The chain combines TRBV12-3 or TRBV12-4 with TRBJ1-2; TRBD1 matches at 7 bases. V was pared by 6 bases and J by 4 bases, with 8 bases of the junction left unmatched. CDR3 length: 14 residues. CDR3: CASSSTRDSYGYTF. CDR3 DNA sequence: TGTGCCAGCAGCTCAACCCGGGACAGCTATGGCTACACCTTC.

This clonotype was observed many times. The gene calls are TRBV5-1 and TRBJ1-1; D remains unclear. Germline CDR1 SGHRS, CDR2 YFSETQ. Trimming removed 3 bases at V and 4 bases at J, with 19 bases between. CDR3 length equals 16 residues. The CDR3 bases are TGCGCCAGCAGCTATACACTGGGTTGGGGTTCCACTGAAGCTTTCTTT. Translating it yields CASSYTLGWGSTEAFF.

J is TRBJ2-2 and V is TRBV4-2, with D maybe TRBD2 (6 bases). The germline CDR1 and CDR2 sequences are LGHNA and YNFKEQ. The CDR3 covers 14 residues. V was cut by 4 bases and J by 4 bases, with 10 bases left in between. The CDR3 protein is CASSRLVSTGELFF. As DNA, the CDR3 is TGTGCCAGCAGCCGACTAGTAAGCACCGGGGAGCTGTTTTTT.

In its sample, this clonotype was seen many times. This chain links TRBV7-2 with TRBJ1-5, with 8 bases aligning to TRBD1. V lost 1 base to trimming and J lost 8 bases; unmatched junction nucleotides: 10. Germline CDR1 and CDR2: SGHTA and FQGNSA. CDR3 length equals 16 residues. The CDR3 bases are TGTGCCAGCAGCTTAGGCGGACAGGGTTTGTTTAAGCCCCAGCATTTT. This sequence encodes CASSLGGQGLFKPQHF.

This clonotype was found a few times. J is TRBJ2-2 and V is TRBV5-1; D ambiguous. Trimming took 0 bases from V and 1 from J, leaving 10 bases between them. CDR1 and CDR2 from the germline V gene are SGHRS and YFSETQ. The CDR3 has 16 residues. In nucleotides, the CDR3 is TGCGCCAGCAGCTTGGACCGCTTCGGGAACACCGGGGAGCTGTTTTTT. Amino acids: CASSLDRFGNTGELFF. The variable domain in full, completed from reference TRBV5-1 and TRBJ2-2, reads KAGVTQTPRYLIKTRGQQVTLSCSPISGHRSVSWYQQTPGQGLQFLFEYFSETQRNKGNFPGRFSGRQFSNSRSEMNVSTLELGDSALYLCASSLDRFGNTGELFFGEGSRLTVL.

The CDR3 protein is CASSRAQRGTAYEQYF. CDR3 DNA: TGTGCCAGCAGTAGGGCACAGCGGGGGACCGCCTACGAGCAGTACTTC. J is TRBJ2-7 and V is TRBV6-2 or TRBV6-3, with 8 bases aligning to TRBD2. The V segment lost 5 bases and the J segment 2 bases; nucleotides outside the gene matches: 11. Germline values: CDR1 MNHEY, CDR2 SVGEGT. The CDR3 contains 16 residues.

This clonotype has just a few counts. V gene TRBV4-3 combines with J gene TRBJ1-2; 7 bases are a match to TRBD1. The CDR3 length is 16 residues. Per the germline V gene, CDR1 is LGHNA and CDR2 is YSLEER. V was pared by 1 base and J by 4 bases, with 9 bases of the junction left unmatched. Here the CDR3 reads CASSQVFKSGGYGYTF. The DNA of the CDR3 is TGCGCCAGCAGCCAAGTTTTTAAGTCAGGGGGCTATGGCTACACCTTC.

A few counts support this clonotype. The V call is TRBV4-2, the J call TRBJ2-3; TRBD2 agrees at 13 bases. Germline values: CDR1 LGHNA, CDR2 YNFKEQ. The CDR3 totals 16 residues. V was pared by 1 base and J by 5 bases, with 3 bases of the junction left unmatched. In nucleotides, the CDR3 is TGTGCCAGCAGCCAAGTAACTAGCGGGAGGGGAGATACGCAGTATTTT. Amino acid sequence: CASSQVTSGRGDTQYF.